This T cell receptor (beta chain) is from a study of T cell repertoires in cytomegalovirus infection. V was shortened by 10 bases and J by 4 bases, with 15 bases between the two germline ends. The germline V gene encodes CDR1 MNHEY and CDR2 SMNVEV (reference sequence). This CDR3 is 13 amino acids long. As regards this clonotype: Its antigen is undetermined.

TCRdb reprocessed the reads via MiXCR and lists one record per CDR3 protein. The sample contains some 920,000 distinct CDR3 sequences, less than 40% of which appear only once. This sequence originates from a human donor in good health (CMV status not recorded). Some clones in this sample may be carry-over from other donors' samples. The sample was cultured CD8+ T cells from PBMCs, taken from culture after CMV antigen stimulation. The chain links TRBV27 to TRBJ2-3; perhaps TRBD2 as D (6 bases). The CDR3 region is CAIGRGYADTQYF. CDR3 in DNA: TGTGCCATCGGACGGGGGTATGCAGATACGCAGTATTTT.